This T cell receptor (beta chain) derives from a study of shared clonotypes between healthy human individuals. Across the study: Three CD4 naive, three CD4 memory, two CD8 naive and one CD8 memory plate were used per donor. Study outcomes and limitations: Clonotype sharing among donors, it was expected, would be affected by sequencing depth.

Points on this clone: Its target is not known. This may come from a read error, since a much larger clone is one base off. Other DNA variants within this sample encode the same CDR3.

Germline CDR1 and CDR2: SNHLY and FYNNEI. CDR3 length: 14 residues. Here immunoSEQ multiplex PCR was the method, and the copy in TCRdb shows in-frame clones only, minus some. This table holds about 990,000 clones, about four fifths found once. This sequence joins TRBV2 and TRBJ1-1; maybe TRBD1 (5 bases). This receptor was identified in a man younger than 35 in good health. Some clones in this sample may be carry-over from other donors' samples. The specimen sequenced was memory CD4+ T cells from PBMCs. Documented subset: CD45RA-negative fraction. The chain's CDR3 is CASSPWGGNTEAFF. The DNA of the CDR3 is TGTGCCAGCAGTCCTTGGGGCGGGAACACTGAAGCCTTCTTT.